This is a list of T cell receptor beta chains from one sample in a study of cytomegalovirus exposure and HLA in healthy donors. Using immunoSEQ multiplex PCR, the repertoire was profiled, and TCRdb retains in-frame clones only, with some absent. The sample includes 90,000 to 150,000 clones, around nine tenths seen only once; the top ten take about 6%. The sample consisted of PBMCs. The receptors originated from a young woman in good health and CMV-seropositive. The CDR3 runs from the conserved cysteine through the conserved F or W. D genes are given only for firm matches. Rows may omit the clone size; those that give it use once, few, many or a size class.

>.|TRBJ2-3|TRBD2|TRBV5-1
TGCGCCAGCAGCTTGGCGTTAGCGGGGGGTTCAGATACGCAGTATTTT
CASSLALAGGSDTQYF
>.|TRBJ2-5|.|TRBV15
TGTGCCACCAGCAGAGAGCGGTCGGAGACCCAAGAGACCCAGTACTTC
CATSRERSETQETQYF
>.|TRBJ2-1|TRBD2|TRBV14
TGTGCCAGCAGCCATCGACTAGCGGGGGGGCAGAATGAGCAGTTCTTC
CASSHRLAGGQNEQFF
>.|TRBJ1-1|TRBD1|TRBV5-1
TGCGCCAGCAGTCCGGACAGGGGTGGAACTGAAGCTTTCTTT
CASSPDRGGTEAFF
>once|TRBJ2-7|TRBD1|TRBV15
TGTGCCACCAGCAGGGACAGGGGTGGCTACGAGCAGTACTTC
CATSRDRGGYEQYF
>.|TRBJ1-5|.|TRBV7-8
TGTGCCAGCAGCTTAGAACAGGGTCAGCCCCAGCATTTT
CASSLEQGQPQHF
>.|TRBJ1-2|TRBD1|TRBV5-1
TGCGCCAGCAGCTTGGCCGGGACAGGGTGGAACTATGGCTACACCTTC
CASSLAGTGWNYGYTF
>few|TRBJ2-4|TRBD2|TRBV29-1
TGCAGCGTGGATAGCGGGGGAGGTGACATTCAGTACTTC
CSVDSGGGDIQYF
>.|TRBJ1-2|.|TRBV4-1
TGCGCCAGCAGCCATGCTTGGGGGGGTGGAGGTGGCTACACCTTC
CASSHAWGGGGGYTF
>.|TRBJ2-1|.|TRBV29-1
TGCAGCGTTGAACAGGGCTACAATGAGCAGTTCTTC
CSVEQGYNEQFF
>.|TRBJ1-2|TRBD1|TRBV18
TGTGCCAGCTCACCACCGGGACAGGGTATAAAATCCTATGGCTACACCTTC
CASSPPGQGIKSYGYTF
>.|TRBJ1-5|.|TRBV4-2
TGTGCCAGCAGCCAAGACCAGGTGACTCAGCCCCAGCATTTT
CASSQDQVTQPQHF
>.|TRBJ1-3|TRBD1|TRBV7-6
TGTGCCAGCAGCCCAGCCGGGACAGGGGTATACACCATATATTTT
CASSPAGTGVYTIYF
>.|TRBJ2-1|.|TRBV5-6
TGTGCCAGCCTAAACCCCGGCAGGGGTTCCTACAATGAGCAGTTCTTC
CASLNPGRGSYNEQFF
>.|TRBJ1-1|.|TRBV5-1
TGCGCCAGCAGCGCCATTACTCAGAACACTGAAGCTTTCTTT
CASSAITQNTEAFF
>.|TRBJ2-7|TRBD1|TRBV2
TGTGCCAGCACCCCGGACAGGGCGCGTCATTTCGAGCAGTACTTC
CASTPDRARHFEQYF
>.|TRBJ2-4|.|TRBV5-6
TGTGCCAGCAGCTTGCAGGGGTCAACGCCCCAAAACATTCAGTACTTC
CASSLQGSTPQNIQYF
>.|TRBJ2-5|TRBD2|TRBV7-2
TGTGCCAGCAGCTTCAGTTGGACTAGGGATCAGACCCAGTACTTC
CASSFSWTRDQTQYF
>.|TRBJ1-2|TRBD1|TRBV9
TGTGCCAGCAGCGAGGGGGGACAGACTAACTATGGCTACACCTTC
CASSEGGQTNYGYTF
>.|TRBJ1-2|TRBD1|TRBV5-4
TGTGCCAGCAGTTGGGACAGGGTGGATGGCTACACCTTC
CASSWDRVDGYTF
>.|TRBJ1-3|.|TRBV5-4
TGTGCCAGCAGCTCAATTCGGACGGGAACAAGATCCTCTGGAAACACCATATATTTT
CASSSIRTGTRSSGNTIYF
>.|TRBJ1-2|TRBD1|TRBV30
TGTGCCTGGAGTGTACCCGGGACAGGGGTTGTCTACACCTTC
CAWSVPGTGVVYTF
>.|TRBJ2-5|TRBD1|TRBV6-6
TGTGCCAGCAGACGCGCAGGGGGTCAAGAGACCCAGTACTTC
CASRRAGGQETQYF